Below, 7 T cell receptor beta chains from the same sample are listed, as sequenced in a study of OX40 agonist ivuxolimab in advanced cancers. The protocol was immunoSEQ multiplex PCR, while the TCRdb copy is restricted to in-frame clones and leaves out a portion. The profile shows over 85,000 clones, less than 90% of them singletons. This sample comprised CD4+ or CD8+ T cells sorted from blood, obtained in a trial of the OX40 agonist ivuxolimab. These receptors were obtained from an adult with an advanced solid tumor such as melanoma, head and neck, liver or kidney cancer.

This clone has only a few counts. This may arise from a read error, as a much more abundant clone is one base away. The chain uses TRBV19 and TRBJ1-1; D unclear. Trimming removed 4 bases at V and 0 bases at J, with 6 bases between. Germline assignment: CDR1 LNHDA and CDR2 SQIVND (reference sequence). This CDR3 has 13 amino acids. The CDR3 is CASSRGMNTEAFF. In nucleotides, the CDR3 is TGTGCCAGTAGTAGAGGGATGAACACTGAAGCTTTCTTT.

This chain connects TRBV4-2 to TRBJ2-2; 10 bases fit TRBD2. CDR3 length: 18 residues. The V segment lost 1 base and the J segment 5 bases; nucleotides outside the gene matches: 10. CDR1 and CDR2 from the germline V gene are LGHNA and YNFKEQ. The CDR3 nucleotides read TGTGCCAGCAGCCAAGGAGGGCTAGCGGGAGCTGGTACCGGGGAGCTGTTTTTT. Translating gives CASSQGGLAGAGTGELFF.

The CDR3 spells CSVQGASESYNEQFF. CDR3 coding DNA: TGCAGCGTTCAGGGGGCTAGCGAGTCCTACAATGAGCAGTTCTTC. This sequence joins TRBV29-1 and TRBJ2-1; TRBD1 agrees at 8 bases. The V gene's germline CDR1 is SQVTM and CDR2 ANQGSEA. There are 15 residues in the CDR3. V lost 5 bases and J lost 1; bases outside the gene matches: 7.

The chain has TRBV7-9 and TRBJ1-1; TRBD1 might be the D (6 bases). In germline, CDR1 is SEHNR, CDR2 FQNEAQ (reference sequence). This CDR3 spans 14 amino acids. Trimming pared 4 bases from V and 7 bases from J, leaving 16 bases between. In nucleotides, the CDR3 is TGTGCCAGCAGCTCAACAACCAGGGGAGATGAAGCTTTCTTT. Its translation is CASSSTTRGDEAFF.

V usage is TRBV12-1 and J usage is TRBJ2-7; the DNA was not compared with TRBD2, the D call given in the table. TRBV12-1 is designated a pseudogene. This CDR3 comprises 18 residues. CDR3 region: CASSGTEIPGGAVYEQYF. CDR3 nucleotides: TGTGCCAGCAGCGGGACGGAAATCCCCGGGGGAGCGGTCTACGAGCAGTACTTC.

This chain links TRBV6-5 with TRBJ1-3; no clear D gene. With 0 bases removed from V and 8 bases from J, the gap between germline ends came to 11 bases. The CDR3 contains 14 residues. Germline-derived CDR1 and CDR2 are MNHEY and SVGAGI. The CDR3: CASSYSNSGYTIYF. CDR3 nucleotides: TGTGCCAGCAGTTACTCGAATAGCGGCTACACCATATATTTT.

This clone was picked up one time. The chain is built from TRBV19 and TRBJ1-2; D gene uncertain. Trimming took 10 bases from V and 5 from J, leaving 23 bases between them. Germline V gives CDR1 LNHDA, CDR2 SQIVND (reference sequence). The CDR3 length is 15 residues. DNA for the CDR3: TGTGCCACCCGCGAAAACGGGGTCGGGATATATGGCTACACCTTC. This translates into CATRENGVGIYGYTF. Variable domain in full (rest from reference TRBV19 and TRBJ1-2): DGGITQSPKYLFRKEGQNVTLSCEQNLNHDAMYWYRQDPGQGLRLIYYSQIVNDFQKGDIAEGYSVSREKKESFPLTVTSAQKNPTAFYLCATRENGVGIYGYTFGSGTRLTVV.